Sequencing of this T cell receptor (beta chain) was carried out in a study of blood T cell repertoires in COVID-19. On the study more broadly: The study drew acute and convalescent COVID-19 samples from the United States, Italy and Spain.

Germline assignment: CDR1 LNHDA and CDR2 SQIVND (reference sequence). The germline V and J ends were trimmed by 7 bases and 5 bases, with 20 bases remaining between them. CDR3 size: 15 residues. The data were produced by immunoSEQ multiplex PCR, yet TCRdb's version contains in-frame clones alone and is incomplete. The data contain a few hundred thousand clones, 81% of them singletons. The TCR comes from a human donor with acute or convalescent COVID-19. The donor label of this sample is uncertain. V gene TRBV19 combines with J gene TRBJ1-2, with D possibly matching TRBD1 (5 bases). Sequenced input: peripheral blood. The CDR3 protein is CASTQSGTAVYGYTF. In DNA, the CDR3 is TGTGCCAGTACCCAATCTGGGACTGCCGTTTATGGCTACACCTTC.